This TCR beta chain stems from a study of blood T cell repertoires in COVID-19. Study information: PBMCs, B-cell-depleted T cells, or T cells provided the cDNA or gDNA that made up the material.

The CDR3 loop spans 15 amino acids. CDR1 is SNHLY and CDR2 is FYNNEI in the germline V gene. J gave up 3 bases and V 2 bases, and 4 bases lay outside the gene matches. How the authors handled the data: Amplification of reference gene primers provided the estimated nucleated cell counts. The protocol was immunoSEQ multiplex PCR, while the TCRdb copy is restricted to in-frame clones and leaves out a portion. V, J and clone size were drawn from that table, and D and trimming were deduced from the DNA. The sample has about 180,000 clones, 85% to 90% seen once. The sequence derives from a middle-aged woman with acute COVID-19. The sequencing sample was made of PBMCs or T cells enriched from blood (not recorded which). The J gene is TRBJ2-4, the V gene TRBV2, with TRBD2 matching 7 bases. This CDR3 is CASSETPSGKNIQYF. The CDR3 bases are TGTGCCAGCAGTGAAACCCCTAGCGGCAAAAACATTCAGTACTTC. Together with reference TRBV2 and TRBJ2-4, the CDR3 gives the full variable domain: EPEVTQTPSHQVTQMGQEVILRCVPISNHLYFYWYRQILGQKVEFLVSFYNNEISEKSEIFDDQFSVERPDGSNFTLKIRSTKLEDSAMYFCASSETPSGKNIQYFGAGTRLSVL.